This TCR beta chain was recorded in a study of blood T cell repertoires in COVID-19. Study overall: The study drew acute and convalescent COVID-19 samples from the United States, Italy and Spain. From T cells, B-cell-depleted T cells, or PBMCs came the material, which was cDNA or gDNA.

V gave up 6 bases and J gave up 4 bases, with 9 bases separating them. This CDR3 is 12 amino acids long. Looked up from germline, CDR1 is SNHLY and CDR2 is FYNNEI. In the authors' workflow: From reference gene primer amplification, estimates of nucleated cell counts were derived. Sequencing used immunoSEQ multiplex PCR; TCRdb keeps in-frame clones, though not all of them. From that table come the V and J calls and clone size; the DNA was used to work out D and trimming. The sample records 80,000 or so clones, around three quarters being singletons. Source material: peripheral blood. The rearrangement links TRBV2 to TRBJ1-1; D is perhaps TRBD1 (5 bases). This sequence originates from a woman aged 70-85 years with acute or convalescent COVID-19. CDR3 nucleotide sequence: TGTGCCAGCAGGGCAGGGCTCACTGAAGCTTTCTTT. This encodes CASRAGLTEAFF.